The 14 T cell receptor beta chains below all came from one sample that was sequenced in a study of radiotherapy plus CTLA-4 blockade in lung cancer. Sequenced by immunoSEQ multiplex PCR; TCRdb stores in-frame clones only, minus some. The table lists about 48,000 clones, approximately 86% of them singletons. The sequencing here drew on peripheral blood, taken from a patient treated with radiotherapy plus ipilimumab. These receptors were taken from a human donor with non-small cell lung cancer that progressed on radiotherapy plus ipilimumab. Some clones in this sample may be carry-over from other donors' samples.

This sequence joins TRBV7-6 and TRBJ2-7, with D possibly matching TRBD2 (6 bases). The CDR3 runs 15 residues. V gave up 5 bases and J gave up 3 bases, with 17 bases separating them. Germline V gene data show CDR1 as SGHVS and CDR2 as FNYEAQ. CDR3 region: CASSRVSEGGYEQYF. DNA for the CDR3: TGTGCCAGCAGCCGGGTTTCGGAGGGTGGCTACGAGCAGTACTTC. Complete variable domain (other parts from reference TRBV7-6 and TRBJ2-7): GAGVSQSPRYKVTKRGQDVALRCDPISGHVSLYWYRQALGQGPEFLTYFNYEAQQDKSGLPNDRFSAERPEGSISTLTIQRTEQRDSAMYRCASSRVSEGGYEQYFGPGTRLTVT.

The chain carries TRBV6-1 and TRBJ2-7; 8 positions agree with TRBD1. Germline-derived CDR1 and CDR2 are MNHNS and SASEGT. This CDR3 has 14 residues. The junction had 6 bases not matched to a gene; V was cut back by 6 bases and J by 2 bases. The CDR3 protein is CASRTGTGPYEQYF. The CDR3 DNA sequence: TGTGCCAGCAGGACCGGGACAGGCCCCTACGAGCAGTACTTC.

This sequence joins TRBV5-1 and TRBJ2-7; TRBD1 aligns across 9 bases. CDR1 is SGHRS, CDR2 YFSETQ, per germline. This CDR3 comprises 16 residues. V trimming: 4 bases; J trimming: 7 bases; junction bases outside the gene matches: 15. The CDR3 sequence is CASSAGPGQGAEEQYF. In DNA, the CDR3 is TGCGCCAGCAGCGCGGGACCGGGACAGGGAGCGGAGGAGCAGTACTTC.

V usage is TRBV9 and J usage is TRBJ2-1; TRBD2 agrees at 14 bases. V lost 7 bases to trimming and J lost 3 bases; unmatched junction nucleotides: 6. CDR3 length equals 16 residues. In germline, CDR1 is SGDLS, CDR2 YYNGEE. The CDR3 coding sequence is TGTGCCAGCGGCCCCGGGACTAGCGGGGGCTACAATGAGCAGTTCTTC. Protein: CASGPGTSGGYNEQFF.

This clone has only one observation. This chain joins TRBV27 and TRBJ2-7, with 13 positions matching TRBD2. With V trimmed by 6 bases and J by 1 base, 3 bases remained unmatched. The CDR3 is made up of 15 amino acids. Looked up from germline, CDR1 is MNHEY and CDR2 is SMNVEV (reference sequence). The CDR3 spells CASRKLAGGSYEQYF. CDR3 coding DNA: TGTGCCAGCAGGAAACTAGCGGGAGGGTCCTACGAGCAGTACTTC.

CDR3 nucleotides: TGTGCCATCAGTGAGTCGAACGGGGGAGGGCCCCAGCATTTT. Translated, it gives CAISESNGGGPQHF. The rearrangement joins TRBV10-3 to TRBJ1-5, with D tentatively TRBD1 (5 bases). The ends were cut back, 0 bases at V and 9 bases at J, with 12 bases in the middle. CDR1 and CDR2 (germline): ENHRY, SYGVKD. CDR3 size: 14 residues.

The chain employs TRBV6-5 and TRBJ1-2, with D perhaps TRBD1 (5 bases). The CDR3 totals 14 residues. Between the trimmed V and J ends, which lost 8 bases and 0 bases, there was a span of 13 bases. Germline V gene lookup returns CDR1 MNHEY and CDR2 SVGAGI. The CDR3, as DNA: TGTGCCAGCCGAGCGGGCAGGGCTAACTATGGCTACACCTTC. Translated, it gives CASRAGRANYGYTF.

In this sample, this clone turned up a few times. This chain uses TRBV5-1 with TRBJ2-1; 9 nucleotides match TRBD2. V shed 0 bases, J shed 2 bases, and the junction held 3 bases outside the gene matches. Germline CDR1 SGHRS, CDR2 YFSETQ. The CDR3 is 16 amino acids. The CDR3 region is CASSLARGGAYNEQFF. The CDR3 DNA follows: TGCGCCAGCAGCTTGGCCCGCGGGGGGGCCTACAATGAGCAGTTCTTC.

This chain connects TRBV7-3 to TRBJ2-1; 9 bases match TRBD2. The CDR3 runs 15 residues. The V gene's germline CDR1 is SGHTA and CDR2 FQGTGA. V lost 1 base, J lost 7 bases, and 5 bases stayed unmatched. The DNA of the CDR3 is TGTGCCAGCAGCTTAAGCGGGGGGGCCGAGAATGAGCAGTTCTTC. It encodes CASSLSGGAENEQFF.

This clone ranks as medium-sized. V and J are TRBV6-4 and TRBJ2-3, with D perhaps TRBD2 (5 bases). The V gene's germline CDR1 is MRHNA and CDR2 SNTAGT. The V end was cut by 2 bases, the J end by 1 base, with 7 bases between. The CDR3 has 14 residues. The CDR3 region is CASSDRAGTDTQYF. The CDR3 coding sequence is TGTGCCAGCAGTGACAGAGCGGGCACAGATACGCAGTATTTT.

V usage is TRBV6-5 and J usage is TRBJ1-2; TRBD1 is a possible D gene (6 bases). CDR1 is MNHEY and CDR2 is SVGAGI in the germline V gene. The V gene lost 11 bases and the J gene lost 4 bases, with 14 bases spanning the gap. This CDR3 is built from 12 residues. The CDR3 sequence: CAGARDIYGYTF. CDR3 DNA sequence: TGTGCCGGTGCCCGGGACATCTATGGCTACACCTTC.

V gene TRBV30 combines with J gene TRBJ2-4; 7 nucleotides line up with TRBD2. The germline CDR1 and CDR2 sequences are GTSNPN and SVGIG (reference sequence). J lost 7 bases, V lost 4 bases, and 7 bases had no gene match. The CDR3 is 13 residues long. CDR3 nucleotides: TGTGCCTGGACGCGGGGGAGTTGGAACATTCAGTACTTC. This sequence encodes CAWTRGSWNIQYF.

The chain's CDR3 is CASSLRGGPNTGELFF. Here the CDR3 DNA reads TGTGCCAGCAGTCTAAGGGGGGGGCCGAACACCGGGGAGCTGTTTTTT. This chain links TRBV27 with TRBJ2-2, with D possibly being TRBD2 (7 bases). The CDR3 extends over 16 amino acids. Between the trimmed V and J ends, which lost 5 bases and 0 bases, there was a span of 13 bases. Germline CDR1 and CDR2: MNHEY and SMNVEV (reference sequence).

This chain connects TRBV15 to TRBJ2-5; 7 bases align to TRBD2. Germline V gene lookup returns CDR1 LNHNV and CDR2 YYDKDF (reference sequence). CDR3 length: 14 residues. Losses at the gene ends were 0 bases for V and 5 bases for J; bases not matched to a gene: 3. CDR3 nucleotides: TGTGCCACCAGCAGAGATCGGACTAGGGAGACCCAGTACTTC. It yields the protein CATSRDRTRETQYF. The variable domain in full, completed from reference TRBV15 and TRBJ2-5, reads DAMVIQNPRYQVTQFGKPVTLSCSQTLNHNVMYWYQQKSSQAPKLLFHYYDKDFNNEADTPDNFQSRRPNTSFCFLDIRSPGLGDTAMYLCATSRDRTRETQYFGPGTRLLVL.